The present TCR beta chain was sequenced within a study of control samples from healthy donors and cancer patients. The ends were cut back, 5 bases at V and 3 bases at J, with 14 bases in the middle. CDR1 is SGHTA, CDR2 FQGNSA, per germline. The CDR3 extends over 15 amino acids. Sequenced by immunoSEQ multiplex PCR; TCRdb stores in-frame clones only, minus some. The data contain around 180,000 clones, approximately 92% of them singletons. Sequencing used blood. This sequence was found in a woman in her thirties or forties in good health. V usage is TRBV7-2 and J usage is TRBJ2-1, with a weak D call TRBD2 (5 bases). CDR3 protein: CASSLDGLDYNEQFF. The CDR3 DNA reads as TGTGCCAGCAGCCTCGATGGACTGGACTACAATGAGCAGTTCTTC.